What follows is one TCR beta chain and its context. It has no known antigen specificity. No much larger clone exists at a distance of one base, and base qualities are not known. The record originates from a study of blood T cell repertoires in COVID-19 (dated by TCRdb to 2020 to 2021). At the level of the whole study: The collaborator samples originated in the United States, Italy and Spain and spanned the acute and convalescent phases of COVID-19. The material from the prospective study consisted of cDNA or gDNA derived from T cells, B-cell-depleted T cells, or PBMCs. Deeply sampled blood TCRbeta repertoires from subjects exposed to, actively infected with, or recovered from COVID-19 were included in the dataset. The repertoires were made available in a free public database intended to serve as a resource for research on the immune response to SARS-CoV-2. The samples were drawn from two sources: the first 160 participants of the ongoing ImmuneRACE study, and 1,200 or so subjects contributed by 6 global collaborators. Sample metadata almost always included a de-identified subject ID, COVID-19 status, age in years and sex. Where HLA class I and class II types were available, the types were taken from metadata supplied by the sample provider, not from assay-based typing.

The germline V gene gives CDR1 as MGHRA and CDR2 as YSYEKL. V is pared back by 3 bases and J by 0 bases, with 21 bases lying between the germline termini. The CDR3 holds 18 amino acids from the cysteine to the phenylalanine. Only the CDR3 DNA stays, 54 bases, in frame from base 1. Collaborating institutions collected whole blood in K2EDTA tubes following their own protocols. Collaborator samples were shipped for TCRbeta analysis as frozen whole blood, isolated PBMCs, or DNA extracted from either sample type. TCRbeta CDR3 regions were amplified from genomic DNA using the immunoSEQ Assay, a bias-controlled multiplex PCR. As for how the authors treated the data: Within the assay, amplification of reference gene primers was used to estimate how many nucleated cells each sample contained. To quantify the absolute abundance of each unique TCRbeta CDR3 rearrangement, sequence reads were collapsed and filtered. Productive Simpson clonality was computed per sample as the square root of Simpson's diversity index over productive rearrangements. Entries here come from immuneACCESS through TCRdb and include only in-frame sequences with V and J called. Some clones fail to appear in such tables; in the studies checked, an unresolved V gene covers under half of the shortfall, and the cause of the remainder is unknown. V and J calls and clone size come straight from that table; D and trimming were deduced from the DNA. The sample data list roughly 180,000 clones, and around 80% of these were observed just once. Jointly, the top ten make up approximately 7.1% of the sample.

Study-wide findings and limitations: The quantity of clinical and demographic metadata differed by source and by participant and was supplied without curation.

Recombination linked TRBV4-1 to TRBJ2-7; a tentative D match to TRBD1 spans 8 bases. This TCR was sampled from a human donor in a cohort sampled during active COVID-19. Sequenced sample: peripheral blood. The DNA sequence is TGCGCCAGCAGCCATGGGCCCACAGGGGGGGGCTTCTCCTACGAGCAGTACTTC. Its protein is CASSHGPTGGGFSYEQYF.